These T cell receptor beta chains were read from a single sample in a study of blood T cell repertoires in COVID-19. Produced via immunoSEQ multiplex PCR; TCRdb's table is partial and in-frame only. Of hundreds of thousands of clones detected, 88% appear once; the ten largest clones hold around 3%. The sample comprised PBMCs or T cells enriched from blood (not recorded which). These receptors originate from a woman aged 45-60 years who had recovered from COVID-19. CDR3s include the opening cysteine and the closing phenylalanine or tryptophan. The order of the fields is clone size, J gene, V gene, D gene, CDR3 DNA, CDR3 protein. D genes are given only for firm matches. Some rows mark clone size as missing; the rest say once, few, many or name a class of expanded clone.

abundance: NA; j_gene: TRBJ2-1; v_gene: TRBV28; d_gene: NA; CDR3nt: TGTGCCAGCAGCCCTACTAGCAGCAATGAGCAGTTCTTC; CDR3aa: CASSPTSSNEQFF
abundance: NA; j_gene: TRBJ2-2; v_gene: TRBV28; d_gene: TRBD1; CDR3nt: TGTGCCAGCAGTTTAGCTCCCATACAGGGGATCGGGGAGCTGTTTTTT; CDR3aa: CASSLAPIQGIGELFF
abundance: NA; j_gene: TRBJ1-1; v_gene: TRBV6-7; d_gene: NA; CDR3nt: TGTGCCAGCAGTTACTCGCGGACACTGAACACTGAAGCTTTCTTT; CDR3aa: CASSYSRTLNTEAFF
abundance: NA; j_gene: TRBJ2-3; v_gene: TRBV18; d_gene: TRBD1; CDR3nt: TGTGCCAGCTCACCGGACAGGCGCAGTTCAGATACGCAGTATTTT; CDR3aa: CASSPDRRSSDTQYF
abundance: NA; j_gene: TRBJ1-1; v_gene: TRBV7-2; d_gene: NA; CDR3nt: TGTGCCAGCAGCCCACCCGTCAGGGTTATCGGGGCTTTCTTT; CDR3aa: CASSPPVRVIGAFF
abundance: NA; j_gene: TRBJ1-4; v_gene: TRBV28; d_gene: TRBD1; CDR3nt: TGTGCCAGCAGTTTTGGGACAGCGACAAATGAAAAACTGTTTTTT; CDR3aa: CASSFGTATNEKLFF
abundance: NA; j_gene: TRBJ1-2; v_gene: TRBV3-1/TRBV3-2; d_gene: NA; CDR3nt: TGTGCCAGCAGCCAAGCCTTACAGACAGCTAACTATGGCTACACCTTC; CDR3aa: CASSQALQTANYGYTF
abundance: NA; j_gene: TRBJ1-5; v_gene: TRBV5-5; d_gene: NA; CDR3nt: TGTGCCAGCAGCTTGGACAGGAGCAATCAGCCCCAGCATTTT; CDR3aa: CASSLDRSNQPQHF
abundance: NA; j_gene: TRBJ1-6; v_gene: TRBV14; d_gene: NA; CDR3nt: TGTGCCAGCAGCCAAGATCTTTCACCCCTCCACTTT; CDR3aa: CASSQDLSPLHF
abundance: NA; j_gene: TRBJ2-3; v_gene: TRBV5-1; d_gene: TRBD2; CDR3nt: TGCGCCAGCAGCTTGGCCGGGGCGGGGGTTGATACGCAGTATTTT; CDR3aa: CASSLAGAGVDTQYF
abundance: NA; j_gene: TRBJ2-1; v_gene: TRBV9; d_gene: NA; CDR3nt: TGTGCCAGCAGCGGGGGGGAGACCCCCTACAATGAGCAGTTCTTC; CDR3aa: CASSGGETPYNEQFF
abundance: NA; j_gene: TRBJ1-6; v_gene: TRBV4-2; d_gene: NA; CDR3nt: TGTGCCAGCAGCCTCCGGGACATAGGGAACTCACCCCTCCACTTT; CDR3aa: CASSLRDIGNSPLHF
abundance: NA; j_gene: TRBJ2-2; v_gene: TRBV7-9; d_gene: TRBD1; CDR3nt: TGTGCCAGCAGCAATTTTAGGGGGCAGGACACCGGGGAGCTGTTTTTT; CDR3aa: CASSNFRGQDTGELFF
abundance: NA; j_gene: TRBJ2-6; v_gene: TRBV14; d_gene: TRBD1; CDR3nt: TGTGCCAGCAGCCGTGGACAGGGGATGGGGGCCAACGTCCTGACTTTC; CDR3aa: CASSRGQGMGANVLTF
abundance: NA; j_gene: TRBJ2-5; v_gene: TRBV10-3; d_gene: TRBD2; CDR3nt: TGTGCCATCAGTGACCGTTCCCCGGGACTAGTCGGACCGGTGGAGACCCAGTACTTC; CDR3aa: CAISDRSPGLVGPVETQYF
abundance: NA; j_gene: TRBJ2-1; v_gene: TRBV9; d_gene: TRBD1; CDR3nt: TGTGCCAGCAGCGTGGGACAGGGTGCGTACAATGAGCAGTTCTTC; CDR3aa: CASSVGQGAYNEQFF
abundance: NA; j_gene: TRBJ1-1; v_gene: TRBV5-1; d_gene: NA; CDR3nt: TGCGCCAGCAGCTTGTCTGTAGGCACTACCAACACTGAAGCTTTCTTT; CDR3aa: CASSLSVGTTNTEAFF
abundance: NA; j_gene: TRBJ2-5; v_gene: TRBV28; d_gene: TRBD2; CDR3nt: TGTGCCAGCAGGCGTAGCGGGGCCGCTTGGACCCAGTACTTC; CDR3aa: CASRRSGAAWTQYF
abundance: NA; j_gene: TRBJ2-7; v_gene: TRBV5-1; d_gene: NA; CDR3nt: TGCGCCAGCAGCTTGGTAACAGGGAGTCCCCACGAGCAGTACTTC; CDR3aa: CASSLVTGSPHEQYF
abundance: NA; j_gene: TRBJ2-3; v_gene: TRBV4-1; d_gene: NA; CDR3nt: TGCGCCAGCAGCCAAGATCGCCGCCAGGGCAAACCATGGGGTACGCAGTATTTT; CDR3aa: CASSQDRRQGKPWGTQYF
abundance: NA; j_gene: TRBJ2-7; v_gene: TRBV19; d_gene: TRBD1; CDR3nt: TGTGCCAGTACCTCTCCCGGGACAGGAGTTGACGAGCAGTACTTC; CDR3aa: CASTSPGTGVDEQYF
abundance: NA; j_gene: TRBJ2-1; v_gene: TRBV6-5; d_gene: TRBD2; CDR3nt: TGTGCCAGCAATGTGGCTAGCGGGAGGGAGGAGCAGTTCTTC; CDR3aa: CASNVASGREEQFF
abundance: NA; j_gene: TRBJ2-7; v_gene: TRBV24-1; d_gene: NA; CDR3nt: TGTGCCACCAGTGATTTCACCAGCGAGCAGTACTTC; CDR3aa: CATSDFTSEQYF
abundance: NA; j_gene: TRBJ2-7; v_gene: TRBV7-2; d_gene: TRBD2; CDR3nt: TGTGCCAGCAGCTCTACTAGCGGGAACTACGAGCAGTACTTC; CDR3aa: CASSSTSGNYEQYF
abundance: NA; j_gene: TRBJ1-1; v_gene: TRBV5-8; d_gene: NA; CDR3nt: TGTGCCAGCAGCTTGGGGCAGGGCTCAATCACTGAAGCTTTCTTT; CDR3aa: CASSLGQGSITEAFF
abundance: NA; j_gene: TRBJ1-1; v_gene: TRBV6-5; d_gene: TRBD1; CDR3nt: TGTGCCAGCAAGAGAACGGGACAGATGAACACTGAAGCTTTCTTT; CDR3aa: CASKRTGQMNTEAFF
abundance: NA; j_gene: TRBJ1-2; v_gene: TRBV9; d_gene: NA; CDR3nt: TGTGCCAGCAGCTTGACAGGCAGCGGCTACACCTTC; CDR3aa: CASSLTGSGYTF
abundance: NA; j_gene: TRBJ1-1; v_gene: TRBV10-1; d_gene: TRBD1; CDR3nt: TGCGCCAGCAGTGGGGGACAGGGGAACACTGAAGCTTTCTTT; CDR3aa: CASSGGQGNTEAFF
abundance: NA; j_gene: TRBJ1-1; v_gene: TRBV7-9; d_gene: NA; CDR3nt: TGTGCCAGCAGCCCCCCCCCGGGGCGGGGGTTGGACACTGAAGCTTTCTTT; CDR3aa: CASSPPPGRGLDTEAFF
abundance: NA; j_gene: TRBJ1-1; v_gene: TRBV19; d_gene: NA; CDR3nt: TGTGCCAGTAGCCCCCCAATAGCGGCGGGGAACACTGAAGCTTTCTTT; CDR3aa: CASSPPIAAGNTEAFF
abundance: NA; j_gene: TRBJ2-2; v_gene: TRBV9; d_gene: NA; CDR3nt: TGTGCCAGCAGCCTAGGACAGACCGGGGAGCTGTTTTTT; CDR3aa: CASSLGQTGELFF
abundance: NA; j_gene: TRBJ1-2; v_gene: TRBV7-6; d_gene: NA; CDR3nt: TGTGCCAGCAGCCCAGCCGGGACTTTTGAAAATAACTATGGCTACACCTTC; CDR3aa: CASSPAGTFENNYGYTF
abundance: once; j_gene: TRBJ1-1; v_gene: TRBV11-2; d_gene: NA; CDR3nt: TGTGCCAGCAGCTTAGCGGGGGTGAACACTGAAGCTTTCTTT; CDR3aa: CASSLAGVNTEAFF